The 26 T cell receptor beta chains below were found in one sample sequenced in a study of cytomegalovirus exposure and HLA in healthy donors. Vbeta (60) and Jbeta (13) primers were used in the PCR. The table came from immunoSEQ multiplex PCR; TCRdb's copy has only in-frame clones and leaves some out. The table has 55,000 to 75,000 clones, around 79% seen once. Sequencing was performed on PBMCs. The receptors originated from a woman aged 25 to 39 in good health and CMV-seropositive.

In this sample, this clone is medium-sized. This chain connects TRBV30 to TRBJ2-3; 9 bases match TRBD2. The CDR3 spans 14 residues. Trimming removed 2 bases from V and 5 bases from J; junction bases left unmatched: 5. The germline V gene has CDR1 GTSNPN and CDR2 SVGIG (reference sequence). CDR3 in amino acids: CAWSIAGEKDTQYF. The DNA of the CDR3 is TGTGCCTGGAGTATAGCGGGAGAGAAAGATACGCAGTATTTT.

This clone was seen a few times. The rearrangement joins TRBV6-1 to TRBJ2-6; no definite D call. Germline V CDR1 and CDR2: MNHNS, SASEGT. CDR3 length: 14 amino acids. V was shortened by 0 bases and J by 4 bases, with 4 bases between the two germline ends. The CDR3 loop reads CASSEALGANVLTF. Here the CDR3 DNA reads TGTGCCAGCAGTGAAGCGCTAGGGGCCAACGTCCTGACTTTC.

This chain links TRBV7-2 with TRBJ1-2; 8 bases line up with TRBD1. Looked up from germline, CDR1 is SGHTA and CDR2 is FQGNSA. CDR3 size: 14 residues. V lost 5 bases to trimming and J lost 3 bases; unmatched junction nucleotides: 5. The CDR3 here is CASSAQTGDYGYTF. As DNA, the CDR3 is TGTGCCAGCAGCGCCCAGACAGGGGACTATGGCTACACCTTC. Combining the CDR3 with reference TRBV7-2 and TRBJ1-2 gives the whole variable domain GAGVSQSPSNKVTEKGKDVELRCDPISGHTALYWYRQSLGQGLEFLIYFQGNSAPDKSGLPSDRFSAERTGGSVSTLTIQRTQQEDSAVYLCASSAQTGDYGYTFGSGTRLTVV.

The CDR3 here is CASSSDRVVNEKLFF. The CDR3 nucleotides read TGTGCCAGCAGCTCTGACAGGGTCGTCAATGAAAAACTGTTTTTT. The chain joins TRBV7-9 to TRBJ1-4; 7 bases line up with TRBD1. With V trimmed by 4 bases and J by 5 bases, 7 bases remained unmatched. This CDR3 spans 15 amino acids. Germline loops: CDR1 SEHNR, CDR2 FQNEAQ (reference sequence). The full variable domain, in which reference TRBV7-9 and TRBJ1-4 provide the parts outside the CDR3, is DTGVSQNPRHKITKRGQNVTFRCDPISEHNRLYWYRQTLGQGPEFLTYFQNEAQLEKSRLLSDRFSAERPKGSFSTLEIQRTEQGDSAMYLCASSSDRVVNEKLFFGSGTQLSVL.

The chain carries TRBV10-1 and TRBJ2-2; D not certain. Germline lookup yields CDR1 WNHNN and CDR2 SYGVQD (reference sequence). The CDR3 spans 13 residues. Trimming left V 5 bases short and J 4 bases short, with 8 bases between. This CDR3 reads CASSYTATGELFF. In DNA, the CDR3 is TGCGCCAGCAGTTACACAGCCACCGGGGAGCTGTTTTTT.

The chain combines TRBV21-1 with TRBJ2-4; the table's D call, TRBD2, was not checked against the DNA. TRBV21-1 counts as a pseudogene. The CDR3 has 17 residues. CDR3 sequence reads: CASSKVAGRPSKNIQYF. In nucleotides, the CDR3 is TGTGCCAGCAGCAAAGTGGCCGGGAGACCTTCCAAAAACATTCAGTACTTC.

This clone was seen a handful of times. The chain combines TRBV4-3 with TRBJ1-4, with TRBD1 matching over 10 bases. V shed 0 bases and J 5 bases; nucleotides not matched to a gene: 9. Germline V gene sequence: CDR1 LGHNA, CDR2 YSLEER. The CDR3 sequence is 18 residues long. CDR3: CASSQDARGQGLNEKLFF. The DNA of the CDR3 is TGCGCCAGCAGCCAAGATGCTCGGGGACAGGGGTTAAATGAAAAACTGTTTTTT.

This clone is medium-sized in the sample. The genes are TRBV6-6 and TRBJ2-7; possibly TRBD2 for D (7 bases). The germline gives CDR1 MNHNY, CDR2 SVGAGI (reference sequence). Trimming removed 4 bases from V and 5 bases from J, with 15 bases in between. CDR3 length: 14 residues. CDR3 loop: CASSFIRGGNEQYF. The DNA for the CDR3 is TGTGCCAGCAGTTTTATTAGGGGGGGGAACGAGCAGTACTTC.

CDR3 in DNA: TGTGCCAGCAGCCAAGCAGGGAACACCGGGGAGCTGTTTTTT. Translation: CASSQAGNTGELFF. The chain recombines TRBV7-3 with TRBJ2-2; the D is unclear. This CDR3 has 14 amino acids. The germline V gene has CDR1 SGHTA and CDR2 FQGTGA. V was shortened by 5 bases and J by 1 base, with 8 bases between the two germline ends.

The chain recombines TRBV6-6 with TRBJ2-3; TRBD2 is a possible D gene (6 bases). V dropped 6 bases and J dropped 3 bases, with 16 bases sitting between them. Germline values: CDR1 MNHNY, CDR2 SVGAGI (reference sequence). The CDR3 has 15 residues. The CDR3 nucleotides read TGTGCCAGCAGAGCCCTGGGGGGAGCAACAGATACGCAGTATTTT. It specifies CASRALGGATDTQYF.

This chain joins TRBV7-8 and TRBJ1-1, with D unclear. Germline V gives CDR1 SGHVS, CDR2 FQNEAQ. CDR3 length: 13 amino acids. The V gene lost 6 bases and the J gene lost 2 bases, with 10 bases spanning the gap. CDR3 sequence (DNA): TGTGCCAGCAGGTCCAAGCCAAACACTGAAGCTTTCTTT. This sequence encodes CASRSKPNTEAFF.

In its sample, this clone was seen once. This chain uses TRBV7-3 with TRBJ2-2; 7 positions match TRBD2. Germline-derived CDR1 and CDR2 are SGHTA and FQGTGA. V trimming: 5 bases; J trimming: 6 bases; junction bases outside the gene matches: 3. The CDR3 consists of 13 residues. CDR3 coding DNA: TGTGCCAGCAGCCTGACTAGCCCCGGGGAGCTGTTTTTT. Protein sequence: CASSLTSPGELFF.

V is TRBV2 and J is TRBJ2-3, with D uncertain. Germline loops: CDR1 SNHLY, CDR2 FYNNEI. The CDR3 is 12 amino acids. The V gene lost 5 bases and the J gene lost 2 bases, with 5 bases spanning the gap. CDR3 nucleotide sequence: TGTGCCAGCAGTTCCTACACAGATACGCAGTATTTT. This codes for CASSSYTDTQYF.

The V call is TRBV7-6, the J call TRBJ2-1; TRBD2 agrees at 10 bases. CDR1 is SGHVS, CDR2 FNYEAQ, per germline. V shed 2 bases and J 8 bases; nucleotides not matched to a gene: 9. The CDR3 has 16 amino acids. Here the CDR3 DNA reads TGTGCCAGCAGCTTATTGGTAGCGGGAGGCCCCCATGAGCAGTTCTTC. Translating gives CASSLLVAGGPHEQFF.

The chain couples TRBV6-6 to TRBJ2-2; 7 bases line up with TRBD1. The CDR3 loop spans 15 amino acids. The trim removed 4 bases at V and 4 bases at J, leaving 6 bases unmatched. Germline assignment: CDR1 MNHNY and CDR2 SVGAGI (reference sequence). CDR3: CASSSSGGATGELFF. The CDR3 DNA is TGTGCCAGCAGTTCGTCAGGGGGAGCCACCGGGGAGCTGTTTTTT.

This clone showed up just once. The chain has TRBV19 and TRBJ2-5, with D perhaps TRBD2 (6 bases). Germline CDR1 and CDR2: LNHDA and SQIVND (reference sequence). This CDR3 comprises 15 residues. V was pared by 1 base and J by 5 bases, with 14 bases between. CDR3 coding DNA: TGTGCCAGTAGTATAGCCCTGATGGGGAGGGAGACCCAGTACTTC. Protein product: CASSIALMGRETQYF.

This clone was counted a single time. V and J are TRBV11-2 and TRBJ2-5; a possible D gene is TRBD2 (6 bases). From germline, CDR1 is SGHAT and CDR2 FQNNGV. The V end was cut by 5 bases, the J end by 4 bases, with 17 bases between. The length of the CDR3 is 15 residues. CDR3 sequence reads: CASSTDLGGRETQYF. The CDR3 DNA follows: TGTGCCAGCAGCACAGACCTAGGAGGGAGAGAGACCCAGTACTTC.

The chain combines TRBV18 with TRBJ2-5; TRBD2 might be the D (6 bases). This CDR3 has 13 amino acids. The V end lost 3 bases, the J end lost 11 bases, and 16 bases lay between the germline ends. The germline CDR1 and CDR2 sequences are KGHSH and LQKENI. This CDR3 reads CASSPAGTPFQYF. In DNA form, the CDR3 reads TGTGCCAGCTCACCTGCCGGGACTCCCTTTCAGTACTTC.

This clone occurred once. The chain uses TRBV11-2 and TRBJ1-2, with a tentative D call TRBD1 (5 bases). Trimming removed 5 bases at V and 1 base at J, with 14 bases between. The CDR3 consists of 15 residues. Germline lookup yields CDR1 SGHAT and CDR2 FQNNGV. CDR3 nucleotides: TGTGCCAGCAGCCTCCAGCGGGGGTTTAACTATGGCTACACCTTC. Protein sequence: CASSLQRGFNYGYTF.

This sequence joins TRBV21-1 and TRBJ1-5; the D call in the table, TRBD1, was not verified against the DNA. TRBV21-1 is annotated as a pseudogene. The CDR3 is 18 residues long. CDR3 DNA: TGTGCCAGCAGCAAAGATTCGGGACAGGGGGTAAGTTGTCAGCCCCAGCATTTT. Its translation is CASSKDSGQGVSCQPQHF.

The V gene is TRBV27, the J gene TRBJ1-4; 8 nucleotides match TRBD1. CDR1 MNHEY and CDR2 SMNVEV come from the germline V gene (reference sequence). V shed 3 bases and J 1 base; nucleotides not matched to a gene: 1. This CDR3 has 15 amino acids. This chain's CDR3 is CASSFTGGTNEKLFF. The CDR3 DNA reads TGTGCCAGCAGTTTTACAGGGGGAACTAATGAAAAACTGTTTTTT.

This chain joins TRBV7-5 and TRBJ1-5; TRBD1 was called by the table and not checked on the DNA. TRBV7-5 has pseudogene status. The CDR3 extends over 16 amino acids. In DNA, the CDR3 is TGTGCCACCCCCTGGGGACAGATTCTTAGCAATCAGCCCCAGCATTTT. As protein: CATPWGQILSNQPQHF.

The V gene is TRBV27, the J gene TRBJ2-1; 7 nucleotides agree with TRBD2. Germline CDR1 MNHEY, CDR2 SMNVEV (reference sequence). Trimming at V came to 11 bases and at J to 5 bases, leaving 12 bases not matched to a gene. The CDR3 runs to 14 residues. The CDR3 DNA sequence: TGTGCCGCCCGGAGGGGAGGGCCCCACAATGAGCAGTTCTTC. Its translation is CAARRGGPHNEQFF.

The count of this clone is one. The V and J genes are TRBV19 and TRBJ2-1, with D perhaps TRBD2 (6 bases). CDR3 length: 13 amino acids. V was pared by 7 bases and J by 6 bases, with 13 bases between. Germline V gene data show CDR1 as LNHDA and CDR2 as SQIVND (reference sequence). The DNA of the CDR3 is TGTGCCAGTAATGGAGGGAGAATCAATGAGCAGTTCTTC. Its translation: CASNGGRINEQFF.

The genes are TRBV18 and TRBJ2-1, with 8 bases that match TRBD1. V lost 6 bases to trimming and J lost 9 bases; unmatched junction nucleotides: 16. Germline V gene sequence: CDR1 KGHSH, CDR2 LQKENI. The CDR3 totals 16 residues. As DNA, the CDR3 is TGTGCCAGCTCCCAACTAGGGACAGGCTCTAGGGGTGAGCAGTTCTTC. Translated: CASSQLGTGSRGEQFF. Combining the CDR3 with reference TRBV18 and TRBJ2-1 gives the whole variable domain NAGVMQNPRHLVRRRGQEARLRCSPMKGHSHVYWYRQLPEEGLKFMVYLQKENIIDESGMPKERFSAEFPKEGPSILRIQQVVRGDSAAYFCASSQLGTGSRGEQFFGPGTRLTVL.

The chain links TRBV5-4 to TRBJ2-5; D gene unclear. The CDR3 covers 13 residues. Germline loops: CDR1 SGHNT, CDR2 YYREEE (reference sequence). V was clipped by 5 bases and J by 1 base, with 9 bases between them. CDR3 nucleotides: TGTGCCAGCAGGGCTAGGATCCAAGAGACCCAGTACTTC. This encodes CASRARIQETQYF.